The 15 T cell receptor beta chains below come from one sample, sequenced in a study of vaccination effects on CD4 cells after COVID-19. Libraries were prepared by immunoSEQ multiplex PCR; TCRdb keeps only in-frame clonotypes and omits some of them. The table has about 28,000 clones, more than 60% seen once. Antigens of these TCRs are unknown. Ahead of sequencing, the ViraFEST assay grew antigen-specific CD4+ T cells using viral peptide pools. Following a roughly 9-day culture, CD4+ T cells were purified. The cohort was immunized with two doses of either the BNT162b2 or mRNA-1273 vaccine. Sequenced material: CD4+ T cells from PBMCs cultured with HCoV-NL63 spike peptides, taken after COVID-19 vaccination. The receptors stem from a human donor who received a COVID-19 vaccine.

The J gene is TRBJ2-5, the V gene TRBV5-1; no definite D call. The CDR3 spans 13 residues. Between the trimmed V and J ends, which lost 0 bases and 3 bases, there was a span of 6 bases. Germline V gene sequence: CDR1 SGHRS, CDR2 YFSETQ. CDR3 DNA: TGCGCCAGCAGCTTGGCGGCAGAAGAGACCCAGTACTTC. Translating gives CASSLAAEETQYF.

This clone was observed a handful of times. DNA of the CDR3: TGCGCCAGCAGTGTTGGTACTGAAGCTTTCTTT. This translates into CASSVGTEAFF. The chain carries TRBV10-1 and TRBJ1-1; D gene uncertain. The CDR3 has 11 residues. Germline V CDR1 and CDR2: WNHNN, SYGVQD (reference sequence). Trimming shortened V by 4 bases and J by 5 bases, and 5 bases separated the two germline ends.

The V and J genes are TRBV6-2 or TRBV6-3 and TRBJ2-1; unclear D gene. The CDR3 spans 12 residues. V was clipped by 2 bases and J by 6 bases, with 5 bases between them. The V gene's germline CDR1 is MNHEY and CDR2 SVGEGT. The CDR3 coding sequence is TGTGCCAGCAGTTACCGTAGCAATGAGCAGTTCTTC. Protein sequence: CASSYRSNEQFF.

This chain links TRBV19 with TRBJ1-5; maybe TRBD1 (5 bases). Trimming pared 4 bases from V and 0 bases from J, leaving 13 bases between. The CDR3 contains 16 residues. Germline V lookup: CDR1 LNHDA, CDR2 SQIVND (reference sequence). The CDR3 region is CASSKHRDFSNQPQHF. The CDR3, as DNA: TGTGCCAGTAGTAAACACCGGGACTTTAGCAATCAGCCCCAGCATTTT.

J is TRBJ2-7 and V is TRBV5-1, with 12 bases matching TRBD1. Germline trimming cut 4 bases from V and 5 bases from J; bases unmatched to any gene: 7. CDR1 SGHRS and CDR2 YFSETQ come from the germline V gene. CDR3 length equals 15 residues. CDR3 loop: CASSAVGTGGHEQYF. CDR3 sequence (DNA): TGCGCCAGCAGCGCTGTAGGGACAGGGGGCCACGAGCAGTACTTC.

The chain joins TRBV5-4 to TRBJ2-3; D may be TRBD1 or TRBD2 (6 bases each). CDR1 and CDR2 (germline): SGHNT, YYREEE (reference sequence). The CDR3 consists of 16 residues. V was pared by 3 bases and J by 0 bases, with 14 bases between. This chain's CDR3 is CASSSEGGTSTDTQYF. For the CDR3, the DNA is TGTGCCAGCAGCTCTGAAGGGGGGACAAGCACAGATACGCAGTATTTT.

This rearrangement joins TRBV5-1 to TRBJ1-1; 7 positions agree with TRBD1. The CDR3 length is 16 residues. Unmatched junction bases numbered 9, after V lost 1 base and J lost 3 bases. CDR1 and CDR2 from the germline V gene are SGHRS and YFSETQ. CDR3 bases: TGCGCCAGCAGCTTGAACCGGGACAGCGGGTACACTGAAGCTTTCTTT. Protein sequence: CASSLNRDSGYTEAFF.

This chain joins TRBV3-1 (or the pseudogene TRBV3-2) and TRBJ2-1, with TRBD2 as a possible D gene (5 bases). The CDR3 is 17 amino acids. The V end lost 4 bases, the J end lost 8 bases, and 24 bases lay between the germline ends. Germline CDR1 and CDR2: LGHDT and YNNKEL (reference sequence). The CDR3 region is CASSLEGSNTKPYEQFF. CDR3 DNA: TGTGCCAGCAGCCTAGAGGGATCAAACACAAAACCTTATGAGCAGTTCTTC.

The CDR3 reads CANSQGEGYGYTF. The DNA for the CDR3 is TGTGCCAACTCACAGGGTGAGGGCTATGGCTACACCTTC. This sequence joins TRBV10-3 and TRBJ1-2; tentative D call: TRBD1 (6 bases). CDR1 is ENHRY, CDR2 SYGVKD, per germline. The CDR3 loop spans 13 amino acids. Trimming shortened V by 10 bases and J by 4 bases, and 16 bases separated the two germline ends.

CDR3 amino acids: CASSPQMRGGRETQYF. The CDR3 DNA sequence: TGTGCCAGCAGCCCACAGATGAGGGGTGGAAGAGAGACCCAGTACTTC. The chain recombines TRBV13 with TRBJ2-5; either TRBD1 or TRBD2 may supply D (5 bases each). The CDR3 totals 16 residues. With 5 bases removed from V and 4 bases from J, the gap between germline ends came to 20 bases. CDR1 PRHDT and CDR2 FYEKMQ come from the germline V gene (reference sequence).

In its sample, this clone was seen a few times. The J gene is TRBJ1-2, the V gene TRBV6-5; weak D call: TRBD1 (5 bases). Germline V CDR1 and CDR2: MNHEY, SVGAGI. The CDR3 extends over 15 amino acids. Trimming removed 2 bases from V and 4 bases from J, with 14 bases in between. CDR3 bases: TGTGCCAGCAGTTACGCTACAGGCCCCGTCTATGGCTACACCTTC. Translation: CASSYATGPVYGYTF.

The chain joins TRBV7-6 to TRBJ2-7; TRBD2 agrees at 9 bases. Germline V gene data show CDR1 as SGHVS and CDR2 as FNYEAQ. This CDR3 spans 15 amino acids. J gave up 2 bases and V 1 base, and 3 bases lay outside the gene matches. CDR3 region: CASSLDSSGTYEQYF. CDR3 DNA sequence: TGTGCCAGCAGCTTAGATTCTAGCGGGACCTACGAGCAGTACTTC.

The chain's CDR3 is CASRLTDTQYF. CDR3 nucleotide sequence: TGTGCCAGCCGACTGACAGATACGCAGTATTTT. The gene calls are TRBV6-5 and TRBJ2-3; D gene unclear. Germline V gene sequence: CDR1 MNHEY, CDR2 SVGAGI. The CDR3 is 11 amino acids. V lost 8 bases and J 3 bases, leaving 6 bases between the germline ends.

This chain joins TRBV5-6 and TRBJ2-1, with 8 bases identical to TRBD2. Germline V CDR1 and CDR2: SGHDT, YYEEEE. The CDR3 consists of 15 residues. The ends lost 4 bases at V and 4 bases at J; junction bases unmatched: 7. CDR3 sequence (DNA): TGTGCCAGCAGCGGAACTAGCGGAGAATACAATGAGCAGTTCTTC. It specifies CASSGTSGEYNEQFF.

The sample holds one count of this clone. The rearrangement uses TRBV27 and TRBJ1-3, with 7 bases identical to TRBD1. The ends lost 3 bases at V and 2 bases at J; junction bases unmatched: 1. Germline assignment: CDR1 MNHEY and CDR2 SMNVEV (reference sequence). This CDR3 spans 14 amino acids. The CDR3 region is CASSFRGAGNTIYF. The CDR3 DNA follows: TGTGCCAGCAGTTTCAGGGGGGCTGGAAACACCATATATTTT.